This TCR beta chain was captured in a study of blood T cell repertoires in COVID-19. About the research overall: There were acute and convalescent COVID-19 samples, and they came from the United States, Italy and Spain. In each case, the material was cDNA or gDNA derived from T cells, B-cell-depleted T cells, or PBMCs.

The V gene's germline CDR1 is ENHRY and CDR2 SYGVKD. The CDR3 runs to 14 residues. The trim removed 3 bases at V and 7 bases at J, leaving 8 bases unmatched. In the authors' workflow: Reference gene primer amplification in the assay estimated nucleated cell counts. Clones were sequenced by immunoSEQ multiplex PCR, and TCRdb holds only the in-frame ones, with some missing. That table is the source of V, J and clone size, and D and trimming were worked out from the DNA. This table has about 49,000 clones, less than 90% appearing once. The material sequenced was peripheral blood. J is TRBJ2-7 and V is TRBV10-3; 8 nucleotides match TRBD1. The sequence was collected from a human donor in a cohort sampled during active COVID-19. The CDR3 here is CAISDGQGRQEQYF. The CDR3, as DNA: TGTGCCATCAGTGACGGACAGGGACGGCAGGAGCAGTACTTC.